This T cell receptor beta chain was observed in a study of OX40 agonist ivuxolimab in advanced cancers. The overall study: A male proportion of approximately 80% was recorded, with mean age around 60 years and range roughly 23 to 90. Three dose-escalation patients had partial responses: one with hepatocellular carcinoma and two with cutaneous melanoma.

Study-wide results and limits: Relative to CD4+ cells, CD8+ T cells on average had more expanded clones.

The assay was immunoSEQ multiplex PCR, and TCRdb's table has in-frame clones only and misses some. The profile shows approximately 90,000 clones, roughly 91% of them singletons. The table lists this clone with a count of one. Its antigen is still unknown. There are 16 residues in the CDR3. Germline CDR1 and CDR2: SGHRS and YFSETQ. J lost 4 bases, V lost 4 bases, and 7 bases had no gene match. The chain has TRBV5-1 and TRBJ2-3; 12 nucleotides align to TRBD2. This sample comprised CD4+ or CD8+ T cells sorted from blood, obtained in a trial of the OX40 agonist ivuxolimab. The origin of this receptor is an adult with an advanced solid tumor such as melanoma, head and neck, liver or kidney cancer. CDR3 amino acids: CASSPMTSGRSDTQYF. The CDR3 DNA sequence: TGCGCCAGCAGCCCTATGACTAGCGGGAGATCAGATACGCAGTATTTT.